Listed below are T cell receptor beta chains from one sample, sequenced in a study of T cell responses to AZD1222 COVID-19 vaccine. Produced via immunoSEQ multiplex PCR; TCRdb's table is partial and in-frame only. The table lists around 130,000 clones, 80% to 90% of them singletons, with approximately 9.4% in the top ten. This specimen consisted of peripheral blood, obtained 28 days after the second AZD1222 dose. These receptors were taken from an adult who received the AZD1222 COVID-19 vaccine. CDR3s include the opening cysteine and the closing phenylalanine or tryptophan. Some rows have no size entry. The others give once, few or many, or a class for an expanded clone.

TRBV6-6,TRBJ1-5,NA,CASSSRGLGNQPQHF
TRBV18,TRBJ1-2,NA,CASSPGRGPIANYGYTF
TRBV10-1,TRBJ2-5,NA,CASSEQLQETQYF
TRBV3-1/TRBV3-2,TRBJ1-6,NA,CASSQGTGAGNSPLHF
TRBV3-1/TRBV3-2,TRBJ2-4,NA,CASSQVSTGRLQYF
TRBV20-1,TRBJ1-3,NA,CSVIDRIGNTIYF
TRBV19,TRBJ2-2,NA,CASSNYRGSGELFF
TRBV6-5,TRBJ1-1,once,CASSYSYGGRTEAFF
TRBV6-2/TRBV6-3,TRBJ2-5,NA,CASSSTISQYF
TRBV10-3,TRBJ1-2,NA,CAISVEWETAGYTF
TRBV6-5,TRBJ1-2,NA,CASSYSGTRGDYGYTF
TRBV12-3/TRBV12-4,TRBJ1-2,NA,CASSLFGQRGYTF
TRBV5-1,TRBJ2-1,NA,CASSPLAGEDEQFF
TRBV2,TRBJ2-1,NA,CASRPSGSWNEQFF
TRBV29-1,TRBJ1-1,NA,CSVEQGLNTEAFF
TRBV2,TRBJ1-5,NA,CASSPEVGSNQPQHF
TRBV12-5,TRBJ1-5,NA,CASGPDSQGLPQHF
TRBV18,TRBJ1-1,NA,CASSPTSGTGGEAFF
TRBV2,TRBJ2-1,NA,CASKRTSNSYEQFF
TRBV7-9,TRBJ1-2,NA,CASSLAQDHGYTF
TRBV7-9,TRBJ1-3,few,CASSFSTGNTIYF
TRBV19,TRBJ1-5,once,CASNPEQGNQPQHF
TRBV4-2,TRBJ2-3,NA,CASSQDGGRVTDTQYF
TRBV5-6,TRBJ1-2,NA,CASSEGRYGYTF
TRBV12-3/TRBV12-4,TRBJ2-5,medium-sized,CASSTQGGSQYF